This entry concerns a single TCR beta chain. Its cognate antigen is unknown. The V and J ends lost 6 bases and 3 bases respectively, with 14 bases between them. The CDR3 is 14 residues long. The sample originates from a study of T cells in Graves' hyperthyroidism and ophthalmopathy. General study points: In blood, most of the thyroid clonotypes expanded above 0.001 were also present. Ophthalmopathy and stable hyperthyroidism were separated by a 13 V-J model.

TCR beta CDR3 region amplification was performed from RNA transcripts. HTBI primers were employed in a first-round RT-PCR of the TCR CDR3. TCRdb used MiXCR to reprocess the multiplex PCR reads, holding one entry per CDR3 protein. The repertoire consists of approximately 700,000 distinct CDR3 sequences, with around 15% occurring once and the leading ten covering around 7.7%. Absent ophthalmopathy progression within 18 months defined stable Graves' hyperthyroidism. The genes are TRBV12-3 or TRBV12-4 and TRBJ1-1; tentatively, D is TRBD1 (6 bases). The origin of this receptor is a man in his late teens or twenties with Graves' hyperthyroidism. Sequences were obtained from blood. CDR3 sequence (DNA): TGTGCCAGCAGCCGGCGGGGGCGTGACACTGAAGCTTTCTTT. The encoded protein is CASSRRGRDTEAFF.